The T cell receptor beta chain under discussion was sequenced for a study of T-cell reconstitution after alpha-beta-depleted transplantation in children (dated by TCRdb to 2016 to 2017). Notes on the research overall: Using TCR repertoire profiling, the study quantitatively followed how T-cell immune reconstitution unfolded in children after TCRalphabeta/CD19-depleted allogeneic hematopoietic cell transplantation.

The library was produced with PCR. Data came from an Illumina HiSeq 2500. Molecular barcoding was employed in the preparation of TCR libraries, with unique molecular identifiers being used to normalize TCRbeta repertoire quantification. Using fastp at Q25 and MiXCR, TCRdb reprocessed the public reads and kept productive beta chains. Each record represents a unique CDR3 protein, reported with the most common genes and DNA among its rows. This sample comprises 440,000 or so distinct CDR3 sequences, around two fifths of them detected only once. The biggest ten clones account for 25% to 30% of the sample. At least ten counts were recorded for this clonotype. What this receptor recognizes is not known. Base qualities were left out, and no much larger clone turns up one base away. As encoded in the germline V gene, CDR1 is KGHSH while CDR2 is LQKENI. V is clipped by 3 bases and J by 0 bases, and the sequence between their germline boundaries is 6 bases long. Taken from cysteine to phenylalanine, the CDR3 has 14 residues. The CDR3 DNA has 42 bases and is translated from base 1.

Results and caveats for the whole study, not just this receptor: The apparently early recovery of alphabetaT-cell counts about two months after transplant reportedly depended on only several hundred rapidly expanded clones that came from non-depleted graft cells. Over subsequent months, a decline in hyperexpanded clone frequencies was noted, and after one year, T-cell counts and TCRbeta diversity were mostly ascribed to newly produced T cells. The high TCRbeta diversity at day 60 in some patients was ascribed to recipient T cells and intrathymic progenitors that had survived conditioning.

This specimen's treatment or condition label, interpreted: allogeneic hematopoietic cell transplantation with graft depleted of TCRalphabeta T cells and CD19 B cells. The children who served as transplant recipients had been given grafts of TCRalphabeta/CD19-depleted allogeneic hematopoietic cells. This chain joins TRBV18 to TRBJ2-1; no D gene call is confident. This TCR derives from a girl aged 2 to 9 with aplastic anemia, due to receive a stem cell transplant. The source material was PBMCs, sampled before TCRalphabeta/CD19-depleted stem cell transplant. In nucleotide form, the sequence is TGTGCCAGCTCACCCAGTCTCTCCTACAATGAGCAGTTCTTC. Its amino acids are CASSPSLSYNEQFF.